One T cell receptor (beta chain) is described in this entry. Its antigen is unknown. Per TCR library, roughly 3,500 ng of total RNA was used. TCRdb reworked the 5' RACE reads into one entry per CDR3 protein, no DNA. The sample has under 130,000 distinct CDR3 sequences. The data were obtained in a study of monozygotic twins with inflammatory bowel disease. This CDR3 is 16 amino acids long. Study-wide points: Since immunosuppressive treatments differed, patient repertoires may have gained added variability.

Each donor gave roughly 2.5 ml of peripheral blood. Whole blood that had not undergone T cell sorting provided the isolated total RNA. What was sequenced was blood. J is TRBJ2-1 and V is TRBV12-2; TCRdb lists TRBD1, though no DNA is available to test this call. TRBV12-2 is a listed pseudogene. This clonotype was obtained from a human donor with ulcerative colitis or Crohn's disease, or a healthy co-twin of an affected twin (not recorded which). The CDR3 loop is CASRLTGQRSVHEQFF.